A single sample is the source of the 32 T cell receptor beta chains below, sequenced in a study of ipilimumab plus nivolumab after autologous stem cell transplantation. Sequenced by immunoSEQ multiplex PCR; TCRdb stores in-frame clones only, minus some. The repertoire includes about 13,000 clones, 73% of them detected once, and about 18% sits in the top ten. The specimen comprised PBMCs, sampled in a trial of ipilimumab plus nivolumab as post-transplant consolidation. The receptors here all came from a male donor with diffuse large B-cell lymphoma.

V and J are TRBV19 and TRBJ1-1; D ambiguous. Trimming removed 6 bases from V and 1 base from J, with 15 bases in between. The CDR3 sequence is 15 residues long. Germline V gene sequence: CDR1 LNHDA, CDR2 SQIVND (reference sequence). CDR3 nucleotides: TGTGCCAGTAGGGCGGATCCTTCTGCGAACACTGAAGCTTTCTTT. Its translation: CASRADPSANTEAFF.

The CDR3 DNA sequence: TGCAGCGCAGGGGAGTCCTACGAGCAGTACTTC. Translated, it gives CSAGESYEQYF. This chain links TRBV20-1 with TRBJ2-7; possibly TRBD1 for D (6 bases). Germline CDR1 reads DFQATT; CDR2 reads SNEGSKA (reference sequence). The CDR3 is 11 amino acids.

The chain couples TRBV21-1 to TRBJ2-7; TRBD2, the table's D call, was not compared with the DNA. TRBV21-1 is designated a pseudogene. The CDR3 consists of 15 residues. The CDR3 region has the DNA TGTGCCAGCAGCACCTTAGCGGGGGAACCCTACGAGCAGTACTTC. It encodes CASSTLAGEPYEQYF.

CDR3 protein: CAIDPGLPGEQYF. Written as DNA, the CDR3 is TGTGCCATTGATCCGGGACTCCCGGGGGAGCAGTACTTC. The chain links TRBV10-3 to TRBJ2-7, with D maybe TRBD2 (6 bases). CDR1 is ENHRY, CDR2 SYGVKD, per germline. Deletions cut 9 bases from V and 7 bases from J, with 19 bases between. CDR3 length equals 13 residues.

V is TRBV5-3 and J is TRBJ1-1; the D gene is possibly TRBD1 (5 bases). TRBV5-3 is filed as an ORF, its function uncertain. Trimming cost V 8 bases and J 6 bases, with 17 bases left between them. The CDR3 is made up of 13 amino acids. The CDR3 DNA sequence: TGTGCCAGCAGCAGAACCGGGACCCCTGAAGCTTTCTTT. This encodes CASSRTGTPEAFF.

The V gene is TRBV19, the J gene TRBJ1-6; 8 positions match TRBD1. The CDR3 contains 16 residues. The V gene's germline CDR1 is LNHDA and CDR2 SQIVND (reference sequence). V shed 5 bases and J 4 bases; nucleotides not matched to a gene: 7. The chain's CDR3 is CASSLQGARYNSPLHF. The DNA of the CDR3 is TGTGCCAGTAGTCTCCAGGGGGCGCGTTATAATTCACCCCTCCACTTT.

The V and J genes are TRBV10-2 and TRBJ2-7; D is possibly TRBD1 (6 bases). The CDR3 is made up of 13 amino acids. V dropped 4 bases and J dropped 4 bases, with 11 bases sitting between them. The germline CDR1 and CDR2 sequences are WSHSY and SAAADI. The CDR3 spells CASSAAGVYEQYF. The CDR3 coding sequence is TGCGCCAGCAGTGCCGCAGGGGTATACGAGCAGTACTTC.

The CDR3 region has the DNA TGTGCCAGTAGTCACATTAGTGGTAGAGCGGAAGAGACCCAGTACTTC. Translated, it gives CASSHISGRAEETQYF. This sequence joins TRBV19 and TRBJ2-5; D possibly corresponds to TRBD2 (5 bases). Trimming took off 5 bases at V and 3 bases at J, with 19 bases between the two ends. Germline V lookup: CDR1 LNHDA, CDR2 SQIVND (reference sequence). The length of the CDR3 is 16 residues.

Regarding this clone: A read error may produce the germline difference seen at one junction end. The chain recombines TRBV10-3 with TRBJ2-5, with D possibly matching TRBD1 (6 bases). CDR1 ENHRY and CDR2 SYGVKD come from the germline V gene. The CDR3 is 16 amino acids. The CDR3 loop is CASSETVPGQQETQYF. CDR3 DNA: TGTGCCAGCAGTGAAACAGTCCCGGGACAACAAGAGACCCAGTACTTC.

The chain uses TRBV5-8 and TRBJ1-1, with 9 bases matching TRBD1. Germline V gene data show CDR1 as SGHTS and CDR2 as YDEGEE. The CDR3 totals 17 residues. V was pared by 4 bases and J by 1 base, with 11 bases of the junction left unmatched. CDR3 sequence: CASSPTTGGARNTEAFF. The CDR3 DNA reads as TGTGCCAGCAGCCCCACTACAGGGGGCGCGAGGAACACTGAAGCTTTCTTT.

The rearrangement uses TRBV6-1 and TRBJ1-4, with D maybe TRBD1 (5 bases). The length of the CDR3 is 16 residues. CDR1 and CDR2 from the germline V gene are MNHNS and SASEGT. V was cut by 3 bases and J by 8 bases, with 19 bases left in between. CDR3 sequence: CASSERSGTEREKLFF. CDR3 coding DNA: TGTGCCAGCAGTGAGAGATCCGGGACGGAGAGGGAAAAACTGTTTTTT.

This clone was seen a single time. The chain recombines TRBV30 with TRBJ2-1; 11 bases map to TRBD2. The CDR3 consists of 15 residues. The ends lost 3 bases at V and 5 bases at J; junction bases unmatched: 6. The germline CDR1 and CDR2 sequences are GTSNPN and SVGIG (reference sequence). The CDR3 sequence: CAWRGLAGGNNEQFF. The CDR3 DNA reads as TGTGCCTGGAGGGGATTAGCGGGAGGGAACAATGAGCAGTTCTTC.

This sequence joins TRBV30 and TRBJ1-2; D remains unclear. From germline, CDR1 is GTSNPN and CDR2 SVGIG (reference sequence). Between the trimmed V and J ends, which lost 4 bases and 0 bases, there was a span of 12 bases. This CDR3 has 14 residues. The CDR3: CAWTSGYPNYGYTF. CDR3 DNA sequence: TGTGCCTGGACCTCAGGCTACCCTAACTATGGCTACACCTTC.

The sample holds a few counts of this clone. J is TRBJ2-1 and V is TRBV19; 7 bases fit TRBD2. In germline, CDR1 is LNHDA, CDR2 SQIVND (reference sequence). J lost 10 bases, V lost 5 bases, and 17 bases had no gene match. This CDR3 is 16 amino acids long. CDR3 region: CASSPGTGTTHREQFF. In DNA form, the CDR3 reads TGTGCCAGTAGTCCAGGTACCGGGACTACCCACCGGGAGCAGTTCTTC.

The chain recombines TRBV7-6 with TRBJ2-7; TRBD2 aligns across 8 bases. CDR3 size: 16 residues. The germline V gene encodes CDR1 SGHVS and CDR2 FNYEAQ. The ends lost 2 bases at V and 5 bases at J; junction bases unmatched: 11. The CDR3 loop is CASSLSGSVLGHEQYF. Written as DNA, the CDR3 is TGTGCCAGCAGCTTAAGCGGGAGCGTCTTGGGCCACGAGCAGTACTTC.

The rearrangement joins TRBV11-2 to TRBJ2-7, with TRBD2 matching over 14 bases. The ends lost 5 bases at V and 2 bases at J; junction bases unmatched: 11. The CDR3 sequence is 18 residues long. Germline loops: CDR1 SGHAT, CDR2 FQNNGV. The CDR3 is CASSAPGTSGSSTYEQYF. In DNA form, the CDR3 reads TGTGCCAGCAGCGCGCCCGGGACTAGCGGGAGCTCTACCTACGAGCAGTACTTC.

This clone was seen a handful of times. V gene TRBV6-5 combines with J gene TRBJ2-7; 8 positions match TRBD1. V dropped 4 bases and J dropped 2; count of bases not matched to a gene: 10. This CDR3 has 16 residues. Looked up from germline, CDR1 is MNHEY and CDR2 is SVGAGI. The chain's CDR3 is CASSLSSRDRPYEQYF. The CDR3 DNA reads TGTGCCAGCAGTTTATCTTCCCGGGACAGGCCCTACGAGCAGTACTTC.

By share, this clone counts as medium-sized. The CDR3, as DNA: TGCGCCAGCAGCTCCGACTCCTCTTACAATGAGCAGTTCTTC. Translation: CASSSDSSYNEQFF. The chain has TRBV10-2 and TRBJ2-1; the D is unclear. The CDR3 runs 14 residues. Per the germline V gene, CDR1 is WSHSY and CDR2 is SAAADI. V was cut by 6 bases and J by 4 bases, with 13 bases left in between.

The chain couples TRBV4-1 to TRBJ2-2, with 12 positions matching TRBD2. There are 20 residues in the CDR3. V shed 2 bases, J shed 0 bases, and the junction held 10 bases outside the gene matches. Germline loops: CDR1 MGHRA, CDR2 YSYEKL. The CDR3, as DNA: TGCGCCAGCAGCCAATTTTTAGGGACTAGCGGGCCCTCGAACACCGGGGAGCTGTTTTTT. Encoded protein: CASSQFLGTSGPSNTGELFF.

The V and J genes are TRBV5-1 and TRBJ2-2; D remains ambiguous. Germline V gene lookup returns CDR1 SGHRS and CDR2 YFSETQ. The CDR3 contains 15 residues. The ends were cut back, 1 base at V and 0 bases at J, with 7 bases in the middle. CDR3 coding DNA: TGCGCCAGCAGCTTGCAAGTCTCGAACACCGGGGAGCTGTTTTTT. Its translation: CASSLQVSNTGELFF.

This chain links TRBV5-1 with TRBJ1-3, with 7 bases identical to TRBD1. V trimming: 3 bases; J trimming: 3 bases; junction bases outside the gene matches: 0. The CDR3 extends over 13 amino acids. In germline, CDR1 is SGHRS, CDR2 YFSETQ. The CDR3 region is CASSWDSGNTIYF. CDR3 DNA: TGCGCCAGCAGCTGGGACAGTGGAAACACCATATATTTT.

V is TRBV5-1 and J is TRBJ1-1; no clear D gene. V was cut by 0 bases and J by 1 base, with 7 bases left in between. CDR1 is SGHRS, CDR2 YFSETQ, per germline. The CDR3 consists of 14 residues. DNA for the CDR3: TGCGCCAGCAGCTTGGCGAGGGAGAACACTGAAGCTTTCTTT. Amino acids: CASSLARENTEAFF.

The chain combines TRBV5-1 with TRBJ2-1; no clear D. The CDR3 covers 13 residues. Germline assignment: CDR1 SGHRS and CDR2 YFSETQ. The ends were cut back, 4 bases at V and 3 bases at J, with 8 bases in the middle. For the CDR3, the DNA is TGCGCCAGCAGCCCGAGCCGCTACAATGAGCAGTTCTTC. Translation: CASSPSRYNEQFF.

V usage is TRBV5-6 and J usage is TRBJ1-1; D unclear. CDR3 length: 12 amino acids. CDR1 and CDR2 (germline): SGHDT, YYEEEE. V lost 6 bases to trimming and J lost 8 bases, with 14 bases between them. CDR3 sequence (DNA): TGTGCCAGCACCTCAGGATGGGGAGAAGCTTTCTTT. Protein sequence: CASTSGWGEAFF.

Only a few counts were recorded for this clone. The V call is TRBV7-2, the J call TRBJ2-1; 9 bases agree with TRBD2. This CDR3 region has 16 residues. Trimming removed 1 base from V and 7 bases from J; junction bases left unmatched: 8. Per the germline V gene, CDR1 is SGHTA and CDR2 is FQGNSA. This CDR3 reads CASSLVSAGGPNEQFF. The CDR3, as DNA: TGTGCCAGCAGCTTAGTATCTGCGGGAGGGCCAAATGAGCAGTTCTTC.

The V gene is TRBV6-5, the J gene TRBJ2-5; D remains unclear. The V and J ends lost 4 bases and 1 base respectively, with 13 bases between them. Germline V gene sequence: CDR1 MNHEY, CDR2 SVGAGI. This CDR3 spans 15 amino acids. CDR3 sequence (DNA): TGTGCCAGCAGTTTACTTGGTCTGACCCAAGAGACCCAGTACTTC. This encodes CASSLLGLTQETQYF.

Here the CDR3 reads CSVGLAGPYNEQFF. The CDR3 nucleotides read TGCAGCGTCGGACTAGCGGGACCCTACAATGAGCAGTTCTTC. The rearrangement links TRBV29-1 to TRBJ2-1, with TRBD2 matching 12 bases. This CDR3 contains 14 residues. CDR1 and CDR2 (germline): SQVTM, ANQGSEA. V shed 6 bases, J shed 2 bases, and the junction held 2 bases outside the gene matches.

The rearrangement uses TRBV7-9 and TRBJ1-4; no reliable D call. V shed 5 bases and J shed 4 bases, with 17 bases lying between them. The CDR3 runs 16 residues. Germline CDR1 reads SEHNR; CDR2 reads FQNEAQ (reference sequence). The chain's CDR3 is CASSPSTANYNEKLFF. In nucleotides, the CDR3 is TGTGCCAGCAGCCCCTCCACCGCGAACTATAATGAAAAACTGTTTTTT.

This clone has a single count. The chain employs TRBV9 and TRBJ2-3; D not resolved. The CDR3 contains 13 residues. The germline CDR1 and CDR2 sequences are SGDLS and YYNGEE. V was pared by 0 bases and J by 5 bases, with 7 bases between. Here the CDR3 reads CASSVGGRDTQYF. The DNA of the CDR3 is TGTGCCAGCAGCGTAGGGGGTAGAGATACGCAGTATTTT. Full variable domain (remainder filled in from reference TRBV9 and TRBJ2-3): DSGVTQTPKHLITATGQRVTLRCSPRSGDLSVYWYQQSLDQGLQFLIQYYNGEERAKGNILERFSAQQFPDLHSELNLSSLELGDSALYFCASSVGGRDTQYFGPGTRLTVL.

J is TRBJ2-2 and V is TRBV10-1; D gene uncertain. CDR3 length: 17 residues. V was pared by 4 bases and J by 2 bases, with 17 bases between. Germline CDR1 and CDR2: WNHNN and SYGVQD (reference sequence). The DNA of the CDR3 is TGCGCCAGCAGTGGGGTCAAAAAGACCGTAAACACCGGGGAGCTGTTTTTT. Protein: CASSGVKKTVNTGELFF.

The chain combines TRBV5-1 with TRBJ2-3, with 11 positions matching TRBD2. The germline CDR1 and CDR2 sequences are SGHRS and YFSETQ. The CDR3 loop spans 16 amino acids. The junction had 5 bases not matched to a gene; V was cut back by 3 bases and J by 2 bases. CDR3: CASSSRGLADTDTQYF. The CDR3, as DNA: TGCGCCAGCAGCTCTCGGGGACTAGCGGACACAGATACGCAGTATTTT.

The CDR3 nucleotides are TGTGCCAGCAGGGTCGCGGGGCGGGATTCACCCCTCCACTTT. Encoded protein: CASRVAGRDSPLHF. The chain is built from TRBV27 and TRBJ1-6; D may be TRBD1 (5 bases). With 6 bases removed from V and 8 bases from J, the gap between germline ends came to 14 bases. This CDR3 contains 14 residues. Germline CDR1 reads MNHEY; CDR2 reads SMNVEV (reference sequence).